The 20 T cell receptor beta chains presented below share a single source sample, sequenced in a study of T cell responses to AZD1222 COVID-19 vaccine. The assay was immunoSEQ multiplex PCR, and TCRdb's table has in-frame clones only and misses some. The sample lists some 140,000 clones; roughly 93% were seen once. The starting material was peripheral blood, obtained on day 0 of AZD1222 vaccination. These receptors were obtained from an adult in good health.

The V and J genes are TRBV15 and TRBJ1-5, with TRBD1 matching over 7 bases. Germline V CDR1 and CDR2: LNHNV, YYDKDF (reference sequence). V shed 0 bases, J shed 7 bases, and the junction held 9 bases outside the gene matches. CDR3 length: 16 residues. CDR3 loop: CATSRDGQGVWQPQHF. The CDR3 coding sequence is TGTGCCACCAGCAGAGATGGGCAGGGGGTTTGGCAGCCCCAGCATTTT. Looking up the rest from reference TRBV15 and TRBJ1-5 gives the full variable domain: DAMVIQNPRYQVTQFGKPVTLSCSQTLNHNVMYWYQQKSSQAPKLLFHYYDKDFNNEADTPDNFQSRRPNTSFCFLDIRSPGLGDTAMYLCATSRDGQGVWQPQHFGDGTRLSIL.

The rearrangement joins TRBV19 to TRBJ1-4; 8 nucleotides match TRBD1. V was pared by 7 bases and J by 0 bases, with 1 base of the junction left unmatched. Per germline, CDR1 LNHDA and CDR2 SQIVND (reference sequence). This CDR3 is 14 amino acids long. CDR3 sequence: CASTTGATNEKLFF. CDR3 sequence (DNA): TGTGCCAGTACGACAGGGGCAACTAATGAAAAACTGTTTTTT.

This clone was seen a few times. The rearrangement joins TRBV12-5 to TRBJ2-7, with D possibly being TRBD2 (5 bases). Trimming took off 7 bases at V and 3 bases at J, with 16 bases between the two ends. CDR1 is LGHNT, CDR2 FRNRAP, per germline. The CDR3 sequence is 14 residues long. CDR3 loop: CASDSGPILYEQYF. The DNA of the CDR3 is TGTGCTAGTGACAGCGGACCAATACTCTACGAGCAGTACTTC. The variable domain in full, with the rest retrieved from reference TRBV12-5 and TRBJ2-7, is DARVTQTPRHKVTEMGQEVTMRCQPILGHNTVFWYRQTMMQGLELLAYFRNRAPLDDSGMPKDRFSAEMPDATLATLKIQPSEPRDSAVYFCASDSGPILYEQYFGPGTRLTVT.

This rearrangement joins TRBV5-6 to TRBJ2-1, with 15 nucleotides matching TRBD2. Germline CDR1 SGHDT, CDR2 YYEEEE. The CDR3 is made up of 16 amino acids. J was trimmed by 9 bases and V by 4 bases; bases with no gene match: 8. The CDR3, as DNA: TGTGCCAGCAGCCCCCCGGGACTAGCGGGAGGCGGTGAGCAGTTCTTC. Protein product: CASSPPGLAGGGEQFF.

The V call is TRBV5-1, the J call TRBJ2-2; D is possibly TRBD2 (8 bases). This CDR3 has 18 residues. The germline V gene encodes CDR1 SGHRS and CDR2 YFSETQ. V was clipped by 4 bases and J by 4 bases, with 23 bases between them. CDR3 loop: CASSPTSGAPGGTGELFF. Here the CDR3 DNA reads TGCGCCAGCAGCCCCACTAGCGGAGCCCCAGGGGGCACCGGGGAGCTGTTTTTT.

The V call is TRBV25-1, the J call TRBJ2-1; 8 nucleotides align to TRBD1. From germline, CDR1 is MGHDK and CDR2 SYGVNS. J lost 8 bases, V lost 3 bases, and 3 bases had no gene match. The CDR3 is 13 residues long. The CDR3 sequence: CASSDRGLDEQFF. Written as DNA, the CDR3 is TGTGCCAGCAGTGACAGGGGGCTGGATGAGCAGTTCTTC.

The count of this clone is one. The V call is TRBV7-2, the J call TRBJ2-7; 8 nucleotides align to TRBD2. CDR1 SGHTA and CDR2 FQGNSA come from the germline V gene. V shed 3 bases, J shed 4 bases, and the junction held 5 bases outside the gene matches. The CDR3 has 14 amino acids. The CDR3 region is CASSFSGNGYEQYF. CDR3 nucleotides: TGTGCCAGCAGCTTTAGCGGGAATGGGTACGAGCAGTACTTC.

The chain has TRBV28 and TRBJ1-2, with 11 bases matching TRBD1. Trimming removed 3 bases from V and 5 bases from J; junction bases left unmatched: 5. Germline-derived CDR1 and CDR2 are MDHEN and SYDVKM. The CDR3 is 15 amino acids. Here the CDR3 reads CASSFWTGGMYGYTF. CDR3 sequence (DNA): TGTGCCAGCAGTTTCTGGACAGGGGGCATGTATGGCTACACCTTC.

The chain employs TRBV9 and TRBJ2-1; TRBD2 aligns across 7 bases. Germline trimming cut 4 bases from V and 7 bases from J; bases unmatched to any gene: 14. Looked up from germline, CDR1 is SGDLS and CDR2 is YYNGEE. This CDR3 is built from 16 residues. DNA for the CDR3: TGTGCCAGCAGCCCCCGGGACTACCCACTTTTAAATGAGCAGTTCTTC. Encoded protein: CASSPRDYPLLNEQFF.

This chain links TRBV19 with TRBJ2-5; the D gene is possibly TRBD2 (5 bases). Trimming cost V 0 bases and J 4 bases, with 15 bases left between them. This CDR3 spans 16 amino acids. Germline-derived CDR1 and CDR2 are LNHDA and SQIVND (reference sequence). The CDR3: CASSIEFREGRETQYF. For the CDR3, the DNA is TGTGCCAGTAGTATAGAGTTCCGGGAAGGGCGAGAGACCCAGTACTTC.

In its sample, this clone was seen once. V usage is TRBV5-4 and J usage is TRBJ2-3; 7 bases are a match to TRBD2. V was pared by 0 bases and J by 4 bases, with 5 bases of the junction left unmatched. The CDR3 sequence is 15 residues long. CDR1 is SGHNT and CDR2 is YYREEE in the germline V gene (reference sequence). CDR3 DNA: TGTGCCAGCAGCTTGGCCGGGGAGGGCCCAGATACGCAGTATTTT. Amino acids: CASSLAGEGPDTQYF.

The chain is built from TRBV20-1 and TRBJ2-7, with 8 bases that match TRBD1. Germline V gene data show CDR1 as DFQATT and CDR2 as SNEGSKA (reference sequence). Germline trimming cut 3 bases from V and 5 bases from J; bases unmatched to any gene: 9. CDR3 length: 14 residues. The CDR3 is CSASEQGEAHEQYF. The CDR3 nucleotides are TGCAGTGCTAGTGAACAGGGGGAAGCCCACGAGCAGTACTTC.

Here the CDR3 reads CASSRGPKATNEKLFF. The CDR3 DNA is TGTGCCAGCAGCAGGGGTCCTAAAGCAACTAATGAAAAACTGTTTTTT. The chain is built from TRBV5-5 and TRBJ1-4; TRBD1 is a possible D gene (5 bases). This CDR3 is 16 amino acids long. Trimming removed 4 bases from V and 0 bases from J, with 13 bases in between. Per germline, CDR1 SGHKS and CDR2 YYEKEE (reference sequence).

The rearrangement joins TRBV3-1 (or the pseudogene TRBV3-2) to TRBJ1-3; D ambiguous. Per germline, CDR1 LGHDT and CDR2 YNNKEL (reference sequence). The CDR3 is 15 amino acids. Trimming took off 2 bases at V and 0 bases at J, with 8 bases between the two ends. The CDR3 protein is CASSQKQLSGNTIYF. As DNA, the CDR3 is TGTGCCAGCAGCCAAAAACAGCTCTCTGGAAACACCATATATTTT.

The chain employs TRBV7-2 and TRBJ2-7, with 12 bases fitting TRBD2. J gave up 2 bases and V 5 bases, and 10 bases lay outside the gene matches. This CDR3 region has 17 residues. The V gene's germline CDR1 is SGHTA and CDR2 FQGNSA. The CDR3 sequence is CASSRGLAGYRTYEQYF. CDR3 nucleotide sequence: TGTGCCAGCAGCCGCGGACTAGCGGGATATCGTACCTACGAGCAGTACTTC. Looking up the rest from reference TRBV7-2 and TRBJ2-7 gives the full variable domain: GAGVSQSPSNKVTEKGKDVELRCDPISGHTALYWYRQSLGQGLEFLIYFQGNSAPDKSGLPSDRFSAERTGGSVSTLTIQRTQQEDSAVYLCASSRGLAGYRTYEQYFGPGTRLTVT.

The chain links TRBV28 to TRBJ1-1; D possibly corresponds to TRBD1 (5 bases). V lost 7 bases and J lost 6, with 21 bases in between. Germline assignment: CDR1 MDHEN and CDR2 SYDVKM. The CDR3 runs to 15 residues. CDR3 nucleotide sequence: TGTGCCAGCACCCCCGGGACCTCCCGGCGGGCTGAAGCTTTCTTT. Its translation: CASTPGTSRRAEAFF.

In DNA form, the CDR3 reads TGTGCCAGCAGAGCCGGGACAGGGAAAGGCACTGAAGCTTTCTTT. Translating it yields CASRAGTGKGTEAFF. J is TRBJ1-1 and V is TRBV2; 9 bases fit TRBD1. Germline V gene data show CDR1 as SNHLY and CDR2 as FYNNEI. The length of the CDR3 is 15 residues. Germline trimming cut 6 bases from V and 4 bases from J; bases unmatched to any gene: 9. Full variable domain (rest looked up from reference TRBV2 and TRBJ1-1): EPEVTQTPSHQVTQMGQEVILRCVPISNHLYFYWYRQILGQKVEFLVSFYNNEISEKSEIFDDQFSVERPDGSNFTLKIRSTKLEDSAMYFCASRAGTGKGTEAFFGQGTRLTVV.

V and J are TRBV7-9 and TRBJ1-2; D uncertain. Germline V gene data show CDR1 as SEHNR and CDR2 as FQNEAQ (reference sequence). The V gene lost 1 base and the J gene lost 6 bases, with 9 bases spanning the gap. CDR3 size: 13 residues. CDR3: CASSLEQIHGYTF. CDR3 in DNA: TGTGCCAGCAGCTTAGAACAGATCCATGGCTACACCTTC. Full variable domain (outside the CDR3, taken from reference TRBV7-9 and TRBJ1-2): DTGVSQNPRHKITKRGQNVTFRCDPISEHNRLYWYRQTLGQGPEFLTYFQNEAQLEKSRLLSDRFSAERPKGSFSTLEIQRTEQGDSAMYLCASSLEQIHGYTFGSGTRLTVV.

The genes are TRBV28 and TRBJ1-5, with D possibly matching TRBD1 (6 bases). V was trimmed by 3 bases and J by 7 bases, leaving 16 bases between them. This CDR3 spans 15 amino acids. Germline V gives CDR1 MDHEN, CDR2 SYDVKM. The CDR3 protein is CASSLEGGQGQPQHF. In DNA, the CDR3 is TGTGCCAGCAGTTTGGAGGGGGGGCAGGGCCAGCCCCAGCATTTT.

The J gene is TRBJ2-1, the V gene TRBV4-1, with 8 bases lining up with TRBD2. In germline, CDR1 is MGHRA, CDR2 YSYEKL. The CDR3 has 17 amino acids. V shed 0 bases, J shed 8 bases, and the junction held 12 bases outside the gene matches. This chain's CDR3 is CASSQDPGREGLDEQFF. The CDR3 nucleotides read TGCGCCAGCAGCCAAGATCCAGGTCGGGAGGGCCTGGATGAGCAGTTCTTC.